The sequence of this TCR beta chain was determined in a study of shared clonotypes between healthy human individuals. In the study overall: Plates per donor: three CD4 naive, three CD4 memory, two CD8 naive, one CD8 memory. Study outcomes and limitations: Blood was the only sampled material, and tissue repertoires likely differ. Four donors held around 5% of naive CD4 clonotypes in common.

The CDR3 contains 17 residues. The germline V gene has CDR1 SQVTM and CDR2 ANQGSEA. V gave up 5 bases and J gave up 7 bases; unmatched junction bases: 17. The repertoire was sequenced with immunoSEQ multiplex PCR; TCRdb's copy has only in-frame clones and lacks some. The sample yields hundreds of thousands of clones, around 73% seen once. To note about this clone: Its antigen is not known.

This TCR came from a woman aged 25-40 years in good health. V is TRBV29-1 and J is TRBJ1-3; 10 bases are shared with TRBD1. Material for sequencing was memory CD4+ T cells sorted from blood. Sample subset: CD45RA-negative fraction. The CDR3 sequence is CSVTLYPGDRGVNTIYF. In nucleotides, the CDR3 is TGCAGCGTTACACTATATCCCGGGGACAGGGGAGTGAACACCATATATTTT. Variable domain in full (rest from reference TRBV29-1 and TRBJ1-3): SAVISQKPSRDICQRGTSLTIQCQVDSQVTMMFWYRQQPGQSLTLIATANQGSEATYESGFVIDKFPISRPNLTFSTLTVSNMSPEDSSIYLCSVTLYPGDRGVNTIYFGEGSWLTVV.